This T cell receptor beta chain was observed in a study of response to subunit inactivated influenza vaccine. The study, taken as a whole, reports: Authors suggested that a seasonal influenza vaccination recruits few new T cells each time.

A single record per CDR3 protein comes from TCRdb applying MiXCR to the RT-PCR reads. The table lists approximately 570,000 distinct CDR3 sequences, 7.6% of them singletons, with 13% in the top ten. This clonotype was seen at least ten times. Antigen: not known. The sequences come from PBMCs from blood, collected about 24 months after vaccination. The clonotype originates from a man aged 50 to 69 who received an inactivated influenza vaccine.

CDR3: CASASAPSYEQYF. CDR3 in DNA: TGCGCCAGCGCCTCGGCCCCGTCCTACGAGCAGTACTTC. The chain employs TRBV5-1 and TRBJ2-7; no clear D. Per the germline V gene, CDR1 is SGHRS and CDR2 is YFSETQ. The CDR3 covers 13 residues. Trimming stripped 7 bases from V and 1 base from J, with 12 bases between.